This T cell receptor (beta chain) is from a study of beta chain features in type 1 diabetes (dated by TCRdb to the late 2010s). Regarding the study in general: Mean age, gender distribution, total cell number and subset yield did not differ between patients and healthy donors. A total of 107,917,701 sorted cells were examined across all samples, and the number of cells per subset was strongly correlated with RNA yield. Naive and central memory subsets were obtained from all 30 or so donors, but regulatory and stem cell-like memory subsets were isolated from only 8 patients and roughly eight healthy donors. In the study, TCRB repertoires of sorted circulating CD4+ T cell subsets from recently diagnosed type 1 diabetes patients were compared with those of matched healthy donors. Broader findings and caveats from the paper: Naive, central memory and regulatory TCRB repertoires appeared to be more alike among patients than among healthy donors. Shorter templates might be favored by PCR, yet because patient and control samples were amplified and corrected together, any such skew would affect both groups equally. Fewer insertions and more nucleotide deletions at VDJ recombination sites were observed in patients with type 1 diabetes, implying thymic rearrangement abnormalities. Because cDNA was sequenced instead of genomic DNA, activated cells with high expression could be over-represented, although the groups did not differ in activation or CD3 levels. Type 1 diabetes patients showed a moderate but significant shortening of TCRB CDR3 length in all four CD4+ subsets. Because small numbers of individuals were included in the HLA sub-analyses, any influence of HLA type on TCRB rearrangement was left unresolved.

The High Capacity cDNA Reverse Transcription Kit was used to reverse transcribe all of the isolated RNA, meaning that expressed TCRB transcripts were what got sequenced. Naive, central memory and regulatory T cell samples underwent deep immunoSEQ sequencing, averaging roughly 3.3 million total reads per sample. Sorted cells were lysed in RLT buffer and RNA was extracted with DNase-treated RNeasy Micro or Mini kits, depending on cell number. Each cell subset was processed separately to prevent cross-contamination, with patient and healthy donor samples processed together. The immunoSEQ multiplex PCR was used to amplify TCRB sequences from cDNA, yielding 87-bp fragments that span the CDR3 region. The amplicons were sequenced using the Illumina HiSeq platform. For the original study's pipeline: Synthetic template baselines were used to correct PCR bias computationally, reads within Hamming distance 2 were collapsed together, and singletons that could not be merged were discarded. By aligning reads against IMGT, V, D and J genes, CDR3 length, and insertions or deletions at six rearrangement sites were assigned. Clonotype counts were normalized to sorted cell number within each subset before computing true diversity and Gini coefficients with the tcR R package. Repertoire sharing was quantified using the overlap coefficient calculated on TCRB nucleotide sequences. Out-of-frame TCRB sequences from naive cells were analyzed to stand in for the pre-selection repertoire. Imported from immuneACCESS, the table was reduced by TCRdb to in-frame sequences with V and J called. These copies leave out some clones; in studies compared against another copy, an unresolved V gene accounts for under half, and the cause of the remainder is not known. The D gene and trimming were derived from the DNA, and the V and J assignments and clone size from that table. This sample holds 600,000 to 650,000 clones; around 15% were observed only once. Clones ranked in the top ten supply approximately 0.099% of the sample.

A single peripheral blood draw of about 120 mL on average was collected from each donor into heparinised tubes. A BD FACSAria II was used to sort naive, central memory, regulatory and stem cell-like memory CD4+ T cells with a panel that included CD45RO, CCR7, CD25, CD127, CD95 and CD27. Purity was above 95% for every sorted population. PBMCs were isolated immediately by Lymphoprep density gradient centrifugation and stained directly without culture. To minimize batch effects, samples were stained and sorted in pairs, one healthy donor with one patient per experiment. The junction carries 12 bases between V and J, which are trimmed by 1 base and 4 bases respectively. From the cysteine up to the phenylalanine, the CDR3 has a length of 14 residues. Only the CDR3 region is kept as DNA, spanning 42 bases read in frame from base 1. The germline V gene (reference sequence) supplies CDR1 SGHNT and CDR2 YYREEE.

This clone was detected only a few times. Its binding antigen is unknown. Nothing much larger sits one base from this clone, and base qualities are not available. This receptor was taken from a man aged 18-30 years in good health. The chain uses TRBV5-4 and TRBJ2-7; perhaps TRBD1 is the D gene, with 5 bases matching. The sample consisted of naive CD4+ T cells from blood. What the cell subset or site label conveys for this sample: true naive CD4+ T cells. The CDR3 region reads CASSLTQDGYEQYF. The DNA sequence reads TGTGCCAGCAGCTTGACACAGGATGGGTACGAGCAGTACTTC.